The 9 T cell receptor beta chains below were found in one sample sequenced in a study of cytomegalovirus exposure and HLA in healthy donors. The data were produced by immunoSEQ multiplex PCR, yet TCRdb's version contains in-frame clones alone and is incomplete. The repertoire holds 60,000 to 90,000 clones, around four fifths seen once, with around 3% in the top ten. The specimen was PBMCs. These receptor sequences come from a man aged 25 to 40 in good health and CMV-seronegative.

The chain joins TRBV29-1 to TRBJ2-1, with 7 bases that match TRBD1. The germline V gene encodes CDR1 SQVTM and CDR2 ANQGSEA. Germline trimming cut 8 bases from V and 7 bases from J; bases unmatched to any gene: 8. The CDR3 is made up of 12 amino acids. CDR3 sequence (DNA): TGCAGCCTTGGGGGACAGACGAATGAGCAGTTCTTC. It encodes CSLGGQTNEQFF.

This chain connects TRBV7-2 to TRBJ2-4; 8 nucleotides align to TRBD1. The junction had 10 bases not matched to a gene; V was cut back by 4 bases and J by 11 bases. There are 14 residues in the CDR3. The germline gives CDR1 SGHTA, CDR2 FQGNSA. CDR3 sequence reads: CASSSAGQGTLQYF. For the CDR3, the DNA is TGTGCCAGCAGCTCCGCAGGACAGGGAACTCTTCAGTACTTC.

The CDR3 DNA follows: TGTGCCAGCAGCTCCCGTCCGGGACACCAAGATTCACCCCTCCACTTT. Residues: CASSSRPGHQDSPLHF. The chain uses TRBV7-8 and TRBJ1-6; TRBD1 might be the D (6 bases). Trimming shortened V by 4 bases and J by 8 bases, and 18 bases separated the two germline ends. CDR3 length equals 16 residues. Germline CDR1 is SGHVS and CDR2 is FQNEAQ.

The chain couples TRBV4-2 to TRBJ2-7; 8 bases line up with TRBD1. The germline gives CDR1 LGHNA, CDR2 YNFKEQ. The CDR3 has 15 residues. V dropped 0 bases and J dropped 1; count of bases not matched to a gene: 2. CDR3 DNA: TGTGCCAGCAGCCAAGAGACAGGGGAATCCTACGAGCAGTACTTC. Its translation: CASSQETGESYEQYF.

This clone was picked up one time. The rearrangement uses TRBV4-2 and TRBJ2-4; tentative D call: TRBD2 (5 bases). Trimming removed 0 bases at V and 4 bases at J, with 13 bases between. The CDR3 runs 16 residues. Germline CDR1 is LGHNA and CDR2 is YNFKEQ. The CDR3 here is CASSQEIRREKNIQYF. CDR3 sequence (DNA): TGTGCCAGCAGCCAAGAGATACGAAGGGAGAAAAACATTCAGTACTTC.

The chain joins TRBV6-1 to TRBJ1-4; unclear D gene. The CDR3 totals 13 residues. Germline values: CDR1 MNHNS, CDR2 SASEGT. V shed 10 bases and J shed 5 bases, with 14 bases lying between them. The CDR3 spells CANGEAENEKLFF. CDR3 coding DNA: TGTGCCAACGGGGAGGCAGAAAATGAAAAACTGTTTTTT.

The V gene is TRBV12-2, the J gene TRBJ2-1; the D call of TRBD2 is as the table states it, not checked on the DNA. TRBV12-2 constitutes a pseudogene. The CDR3 has 17 amino acids. CDR3 loop: CASRLALLAGCYNEQFF. The CDR3 DNA reads TGTGCAAGTCGCTTAGCGCTACTAGCGGGATGCTACAATGAGCAGTTCTTC.

This clone was detected only once. The rearrangement links TRBV6-1 to TRBJ1-6; tentatively, D is TRBD1 (6 bases). V was pared by 4 bases and J by 8 bases, with 15 bases between. Germline CDR1 and CDR2: MNHNS and SASEGT. The CDR3 totals 15 residues. The CDR3 spells CASSVIGGMDSPLHF. Written as DNA, the CDR3 is TGTGCCAGCAGTGTTATAGGGGGAATGGATTCACCCCTCCACTTT.

The rearrangement links TRBV28 to TRBJ1-5; 9 nucleotides line up with TRBD1. The CDR3 spans 22 residues. With V trimmed by 5 bases and J by 4 bases, 27 bases remained unmatched. The V gene's germline CDR1 is MDHEN and CDR2 SYDVKM. The CDR3 loop is CASSHPGQGLISFFGGNQPQHF. The CDR3 bases are TGTGCCAGCAGTCACCCGGGACAGGGTTTAATCTCCTTTTTTGGGGGGAATCAGCCCCAGCATTTT. The whole variable domain, filled in from reference TRBV28 and TRBJ1-5, reads DVKVTQSSRYLVKRTGEKVFLECVQDMDHENMFWYRQDPGLGLRLIYFSYDVKMKEKGDIPEGYSVSREKKERFSLILESASTNQTSMYLCASSHPGQGLISFFGGNQPQHFGDGTRLSIL.